These T cell receptor beta chains were read from a single sample in a study of T-cell memory formation after mild COVID-19. TCRdb analysed the 5' RACE reads with MiXCR anew, one entry per CDR3 protein. The sample has under 300,000 distinct CDR3 sequences; approximately 7.6% are singletons. The specimen sequenced was PBMCs or a T cell subset sorted from them (not recorded which). Receptors originate from a man between 18 and 29 years old who had mild COVID-19 (a few samples of this study predate the infection). Cell type and time point are not known. The CDR3 runs from the conserved cysteine through the conserved F or W. D genes are given only for firm matches. Size tells how often a clone was seen (once, few, many) or the class of an expanded clone, and some rows leave it out.

abundance,v_gene,j_gene,d_gene,CDR3aa,CDR3nt
few,TRBV7-8,TRBJ2-1,-,CASVQGNSYNEQFF,TGTGCCAGTGTACAGGGAAACTCCTACAATGAGCAGTTCTTC
many,TRBV3-1,TRBJ2-1,TRBD2,CASSAGGRELGNEQFF,TGTGCCAGCAGCGCGGGGGGGCGCGAGTTGGGCAATGAGCAGTTCTTC
-,TRBV6-5,TRBJ2-1,-,CASSQHNEQFF,TGTGCCAGCAGTCAACACAATGAGCAGTTCTTC
-,TRBV7-2,TRBJ2-7,TRBD1,CASSLGQNLYEQYF,TGTGCCAGCAGCTTGGGACAGAACCTCTACGAGCAGTACTTC
-,TRBV6-6,TRBJ2-7,TRBD1,CASSYLLGQAYEQYF,TGTGCCAGCAGTTACTTGCTAGGACAGGCCTACGAGCAGTACTTC
few,TRBV20-1,TRBJ2-3,TRBD1,CSARDRGLDTQYF,TGCAGTGCAAGGGACAGGGGGCTAGATACGCAGTATTTT
few,TRBV19,TRBJ1-5,-,CASTSLGRYSNQPQHF,TGTGCCAGTACTTCCCTTGGACGGTATAGCAATCAGCCCCAGCATTTT
-,TRBV7-6,TRBJ2-1,-,CASSLLGDSYNEQFF,TGTGCCAGCAGCTTATTAGGGGATTCATACAATGAGCAGTTCTTC
many,TRBV12-3/TRBV12-4,TRBJ2-2,-,CASRPTGLGTGELFF,TGTGCCAGCAGGCCTACAGGGTTGGGCACCGGGGAGCTGTTTTTT
few,TRBV5-1,TRBJ1-4,-,CASSSGWVFKNEKLFF,TGCGCCAGCAGCTCGGGTTGGGTCTTTAAAAATGAAAAACTGTTTTTT
-,TRBV2,TRBJ2-1,-,CASSTTTGLKQFF,TGTGCCAGCAGTACGACAACGGGGCTCAAGCAGTTCTTC
few,TRBV20-1,TRBJ1-3,-,CSARAGGAGNTIYF,TGCAGTGCTAGAGCCGGAGGGGCTGGAAACACCATATATTTT
many,TRBV3-1,TRBJ2-7,-,CASSPWQAYEQYF,TGTGCCAGCAGCCCTTGGCAGGCCTACGAGCAGTACTTC
-,TRBV5-1,TRBJ1-1,-,CASSPTHAHTEAFF,TGCGCCAGCAGCCCGACGCATGCCCACACTGAAGCTTTCTTT
-,TRBV5-1,TRBJ2-5,-,CASSLREDQETQYF,TGCGCCAGCAGCTTGAGAGAGGACCAAGAGACCCAGTACTTC
many,TRBV7-9,TRBJ2-1,TRBD2,CASSPRTSGVGGNEQFF,TGTGCCAGCAGCCCCCGGACTAGCGGGGTTGGGGGCAATGAGCAGTTCTTC
many,TRBV5-1,TRBJ1-2,-,CASSLGPQSDGYTF,TGCGCCAGCAGCTTGGGGCCCCAGAGTGATGGCTACACCTTC
many,TRBV6-5,TRBJ1-6,-,CASSQQENSPLHF,TGTGCCAGCAGTCAACAAGAGAATTCACCCCTCCACTTT
few,TRBV7-9,TRBJ2-3,-,CASSLAKTALTDTQYF,TGTGCCAGCAGCTTAGCGAAAACAGCTCTCACAGATACGCAGTATTTT
-,TRBV9,TRBJ2-1,TRBD2,CASSVGGRSGGIHNEQFF,TGTGCCAGCAGCGTAGGAGGGCGAAGCGGGGGTATCCACAATGAGCAGTTCTTC
-,TRBV7-3,TRBJ2-3,-,CASSLRGSVDTQYF,TGTGCCAGCAGCTTACGAGGGTCCGTGGATACGCAGTATTTT
-,TRBV15,TRBJ1-2,-,CATSPSGAPTGYTF,TGTGCCACCAGCCCCAGCGGGGCCCCAACTGGCTACACCTTC
-,TRBV4-1,TRBJ2-5,TRBD2,CASSHLQRGRGETQYF,TGCGCCAGCAGCCATCTTCAGCGGGGACGCGGGGAGACCCAGTACTTC
few,TRBV2,TRBJ2-7,-,CASSEQGSLYEQYF,TGTGCCAGCAGTGAACAGGGGAGTCTCTACGAGCAGTACTTC
few,TRBV20-1,TRBJ1-2,TRBD1,CSALRQGTNYGYTF,TGCAGTGCTCTTCGACAGGGCACTAACTATGGCTACACCTTC
-,TRBV29-1,TRBJ1-2,-,CSVGTGSYGYTF,TGCAGCGTCGGAACAGGGAGCTATGGCTACACCTTC
-,TRBV6-2/TRBV6-3,TRBJ2-1,-,CASSPPSWTHQFF,TGTGCCAGCAGCCCCCCTAGCTGGACTCACCAGTTCTTC
-,TRBV3-1,TRBJ2-5,-,CASSQGRAVRETQYF,TGTGCCAGCAGCCAGGGCAGGGCGGTTCGAGAGACCCAGTACTTC
-,TRBV27,TRBJ1-4,-,CASKMGRLEKLFF,TGTGCCAGCAAGATGGGCAGGTTGGAAAAACTGTTTTTT
few,TRBV24-1,TRBJ2-5,TRBD2,CATSDWGLAGGQETQYF,TGTGCCACCAGTGATTGGGGACTAGCGGGGGGCCAAGAGACCCAGTACTTC
few,TRBV7-8,TRBJ2-5,TRBD2,CASSLRASGETQYF,TGTGCCAGCAGCTTACGGGCTAGCGGGGAGACCCAGTACTTC
few,TRBV10-3,TRBJ1-3,-,CAISRAGNSGNTIYF,TGTGCCATCAGTCGAGCGGGGAACTCTGGAAACACCATATATTTT
few,TRBV20-1,TRBJ2-5,-,CSASRGGPRETQYF,TGCAGTGCTTCACGTGGTGGACCCCGCGAGACCCAGTACTTC
many,TRBV6-2/TRBV6-3,TRBJ2-3,-,CASTRVPVSTDTQYF,TGTGCCAGCACCCGGGTACCCGTTAGCACAGATACGCAGTATTTT
many,TRBV7-8,TRBJ2-2,-,CASSLVELFF,TGTGCCAGCAGCCTTGTCGAGCTGTTTTTT
many,TRBV6-2/TRBV6-3,TRBJ1-6,-,CASSHDRKTYNSPLHF,TGTGCCAGCAGTCACGACAGGAAGACCTATAATTCACCCCTCCACTTT
few,TRBV24-1,TRBJ1-6,-,CATTWGRGNSPLHF,TGTGCCACCACGTGGGGGCGCGGAAATTCACCCCTCCACTTT
-,TRBV12-3/TRBV12-4,TRBJ2-6,-,CASSLYAGANVLTF,TGTGCCAGCAGTTTATACGCTGGGGCCAACGTCCTGACTTTC
few,TRBV5-5,TRBJ2-2,TRBD1,CASSPLGTGTNTGELFF,TGTGCCAGCAGCCCCCTTGGGACAGGGACCAACACCGGGGAGCTGTTTTTT
few,TRBV7-2,TRBJ1-5,-,CASSLVPRGNQPQHF,TGTGCCAGCAGCTTAGTCCCTAGGGGCAATCAGCCCCAGCATTTT
once,TRBV7-9,TRBJ2-2,-,CASSHDQGVNTGELFF,TGTGCCAGCAGCCACGACCAGGGCGTGAACACCGGGGAGCTGTTTTTT
few,TRBV7-2,TRBJ1-1,-,CASSLLSEKLEAFF,TGTGCCAGCAGCCTCTTGAGCGAGAAACTTGAAGCTTTCTTT
many,TRBV7-2,TRBJ1-1,-,CASSLSVGTEAFF,TGTGCCAGCAGCTTATCAGTGGGCACTGAAGCTTTCTTT
many,TRBV7-9,TRBJ2-3,-,CASSLAITDTQYF,TGTGCCAGCAGCTTAGCCATCACAGATACGCAGTATTTT
-,TRBV4-1,TRBJ2-6,-,CASSQDMAIGLAHTGANVLTF,TGCGCCAGCAGCCAAGATATGGCGATTGGGCTAGCGCACACTGGGGCCAACGTCCTGACTTTC